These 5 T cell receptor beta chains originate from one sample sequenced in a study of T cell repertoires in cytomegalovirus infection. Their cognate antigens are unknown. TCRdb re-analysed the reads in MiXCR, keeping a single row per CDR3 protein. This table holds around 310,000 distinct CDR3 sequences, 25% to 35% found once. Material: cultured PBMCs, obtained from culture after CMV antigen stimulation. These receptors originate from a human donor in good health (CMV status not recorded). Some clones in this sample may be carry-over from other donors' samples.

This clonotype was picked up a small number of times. CDR3 residues: CASSLDTGAEAFF. The CDR3, as DNA: TGTGCCAGCAGCTTAGACACAGGCGCTGAAGCTTTCTTT. V gene TRBV11-1 combines with J gene TRBJ1-1; TRBD1 is a possible D gene (5 bases). The CDR3 is 13 residues long. V lost 1 base, J lost 6 bases, and 9 bases lay in between. The V gene's germline CDR1 is SGHAT and CDR2 FQDESV (reference sequence).

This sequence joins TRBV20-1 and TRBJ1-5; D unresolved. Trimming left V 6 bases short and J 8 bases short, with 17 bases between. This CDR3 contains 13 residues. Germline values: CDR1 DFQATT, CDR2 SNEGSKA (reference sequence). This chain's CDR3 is CSALGQVSEPQHF. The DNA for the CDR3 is TGCAGTGCCCTAGGGCAGGTATCAGAGCCCCAGCATTTT.

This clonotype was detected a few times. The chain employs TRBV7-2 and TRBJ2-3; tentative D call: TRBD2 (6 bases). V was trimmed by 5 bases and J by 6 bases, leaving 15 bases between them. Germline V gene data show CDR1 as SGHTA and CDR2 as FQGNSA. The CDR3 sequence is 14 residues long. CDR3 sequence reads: CASSPGLERDTQYF. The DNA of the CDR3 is TGTGCCAGCAGCCCGGGACTGGAGCGGGATACGCAGTATTTT.

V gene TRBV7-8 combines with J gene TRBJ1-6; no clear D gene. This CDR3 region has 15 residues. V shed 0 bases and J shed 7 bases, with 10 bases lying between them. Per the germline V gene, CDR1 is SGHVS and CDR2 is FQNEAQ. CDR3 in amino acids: CASSLARRENSPLHF. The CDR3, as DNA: TGTGCCAGCAGCTTAGCGCGAAGGGAGAATTCACCCCTCCACTTT.

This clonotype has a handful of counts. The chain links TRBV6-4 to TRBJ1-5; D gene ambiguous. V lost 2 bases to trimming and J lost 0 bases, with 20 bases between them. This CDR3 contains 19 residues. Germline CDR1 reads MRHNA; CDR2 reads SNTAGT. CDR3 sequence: CASSDRRSSRYYSNQPQHF. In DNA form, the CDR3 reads TGTGCCAGCAGTGACAGGAGGAGTTCTCGATACTATAGCAATCAGCCCCAGCATTTT.